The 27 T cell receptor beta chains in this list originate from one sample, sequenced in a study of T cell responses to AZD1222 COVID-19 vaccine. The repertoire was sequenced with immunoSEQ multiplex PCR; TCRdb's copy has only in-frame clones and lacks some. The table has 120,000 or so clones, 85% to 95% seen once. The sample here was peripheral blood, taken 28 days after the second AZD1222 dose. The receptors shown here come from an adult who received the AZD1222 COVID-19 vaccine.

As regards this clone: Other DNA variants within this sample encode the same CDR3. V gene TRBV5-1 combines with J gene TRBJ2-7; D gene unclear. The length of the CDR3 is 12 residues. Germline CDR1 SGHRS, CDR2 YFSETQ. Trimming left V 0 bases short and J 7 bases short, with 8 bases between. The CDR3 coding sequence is TGCGCCAGCAGCTTGGGGTCTCATGAGCAGTACTTC. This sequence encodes CASSLGSHEQYF.

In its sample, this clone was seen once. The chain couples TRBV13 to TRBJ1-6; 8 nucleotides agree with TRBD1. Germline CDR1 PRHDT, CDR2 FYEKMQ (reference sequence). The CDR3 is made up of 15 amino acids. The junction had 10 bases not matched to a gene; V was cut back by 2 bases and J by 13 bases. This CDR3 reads CASSLWSQGAIPLHF. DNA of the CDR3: TGTGCCAGCAGCTTATGGTCGCAGGGGGCGATTCCCCTCCACTTT. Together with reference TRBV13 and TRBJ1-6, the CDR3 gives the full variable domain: AAGVIQSPRHLIKEKRETATLKCYPIPRHDTVYWYQQGPGQDPQFLISFYEKMQSDKGSIPDRFSAQQFSDYHSELNMSSLELGDSALYFCASSLWSQGAIPLHFGNGTRLTVT.

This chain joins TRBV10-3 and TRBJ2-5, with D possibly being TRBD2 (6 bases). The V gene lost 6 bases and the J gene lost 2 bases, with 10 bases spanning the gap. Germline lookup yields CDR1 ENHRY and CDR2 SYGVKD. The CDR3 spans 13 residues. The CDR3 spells CAISTGVQETQYF. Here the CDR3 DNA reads TGTGCCATCAGCACGGGAGTTCAAGAGACCCAGTACTTC.

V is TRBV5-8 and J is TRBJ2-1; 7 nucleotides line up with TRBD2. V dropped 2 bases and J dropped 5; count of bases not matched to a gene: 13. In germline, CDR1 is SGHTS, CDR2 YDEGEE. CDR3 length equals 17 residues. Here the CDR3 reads CASSFATRTSLHNEQFF. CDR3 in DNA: TGTGCCAGCAGCTTCGCGACTCGGACTAGTCTCCACAATGAGCAGTTCTTC.

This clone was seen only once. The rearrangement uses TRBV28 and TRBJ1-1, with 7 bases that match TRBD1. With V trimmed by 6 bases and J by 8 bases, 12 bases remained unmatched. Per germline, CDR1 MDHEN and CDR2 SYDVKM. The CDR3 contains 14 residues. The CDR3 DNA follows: TGTGCCAGCAGCCCCCTGGGACAGCCGCTCGAAGCTTTCTTT. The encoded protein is CASSPLGQPLEAFF.

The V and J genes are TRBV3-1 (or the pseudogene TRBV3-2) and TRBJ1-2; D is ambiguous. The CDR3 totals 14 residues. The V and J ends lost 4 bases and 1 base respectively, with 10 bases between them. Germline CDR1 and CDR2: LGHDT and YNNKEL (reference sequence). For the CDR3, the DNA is TGTGCCAGCAGCCCGGACGGGCTTAACTATGGCTACACCTTC. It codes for CASSPDGLNYGYTF.

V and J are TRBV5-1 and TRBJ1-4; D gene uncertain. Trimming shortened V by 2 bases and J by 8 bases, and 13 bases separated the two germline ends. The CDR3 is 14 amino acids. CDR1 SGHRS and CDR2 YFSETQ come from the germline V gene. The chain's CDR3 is CASSLKGFGEKLFF. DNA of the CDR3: TGCGCCAGCAGCTTAAAGGGCTTCGGGGAAAAACTGTTTTTT.

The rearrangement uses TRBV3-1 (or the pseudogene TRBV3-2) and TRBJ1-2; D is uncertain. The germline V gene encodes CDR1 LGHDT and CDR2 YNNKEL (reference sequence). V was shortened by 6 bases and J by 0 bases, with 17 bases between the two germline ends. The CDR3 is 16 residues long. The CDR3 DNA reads TGTGCCAGCAGAGGGCGGTTAGGAGGAACTAACTATGGCTACACCTTC. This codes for CASRGRLGGTNYGYTF.

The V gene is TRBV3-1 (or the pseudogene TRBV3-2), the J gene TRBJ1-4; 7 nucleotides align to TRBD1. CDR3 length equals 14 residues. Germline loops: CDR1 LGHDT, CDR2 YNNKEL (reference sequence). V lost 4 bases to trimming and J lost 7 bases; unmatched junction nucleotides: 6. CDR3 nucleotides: TGTGCCAGCAGCCCACCGGGACAGATTGAAAAACTGTTTTTT. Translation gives CASSPPGQIEKLFF.

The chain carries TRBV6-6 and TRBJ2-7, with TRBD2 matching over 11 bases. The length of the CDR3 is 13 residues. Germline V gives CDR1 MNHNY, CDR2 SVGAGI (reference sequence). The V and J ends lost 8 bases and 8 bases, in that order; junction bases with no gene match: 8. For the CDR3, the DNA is TGTGCCAGCCATGGGACTAGCGGTATCAAGCAGTACTTC. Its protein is CASHGTSGIKQYF.

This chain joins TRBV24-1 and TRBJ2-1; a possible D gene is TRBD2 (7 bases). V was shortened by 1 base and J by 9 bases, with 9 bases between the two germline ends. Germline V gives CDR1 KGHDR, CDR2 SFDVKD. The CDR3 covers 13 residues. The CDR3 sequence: CATSDFGGLEQFF. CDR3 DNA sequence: TGTGCCACCAGTGATTTCGGGGGGCTTGAGCAGTTCTTC.

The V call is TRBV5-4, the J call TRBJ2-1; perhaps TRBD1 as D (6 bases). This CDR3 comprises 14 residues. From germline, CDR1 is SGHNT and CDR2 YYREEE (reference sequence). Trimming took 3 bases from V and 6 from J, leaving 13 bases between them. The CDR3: CASSSRGGFNEQFF. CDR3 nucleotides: TGTGCCAGCAGCTCGCGAGGGGGATTCAATGAGCAGTTCTTC.

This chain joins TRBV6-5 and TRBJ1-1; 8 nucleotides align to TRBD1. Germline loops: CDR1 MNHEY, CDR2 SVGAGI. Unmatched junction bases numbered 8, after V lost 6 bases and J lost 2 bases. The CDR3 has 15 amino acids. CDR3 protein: CASRRTGGPNTEAFF. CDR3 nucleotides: TGTGCCAGCAGGAGAACAGGGGGACCAAACACTGAAGCTTTCTTT.

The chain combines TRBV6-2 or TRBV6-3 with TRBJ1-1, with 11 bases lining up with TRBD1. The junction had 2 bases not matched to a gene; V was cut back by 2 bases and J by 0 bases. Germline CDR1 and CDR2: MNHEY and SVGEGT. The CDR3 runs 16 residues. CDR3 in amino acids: CASSYRDRGMNTEAFF. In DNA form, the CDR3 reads TGTGCCAGCAGTTACAGGGACAGGGGGATGAACACTGAAGCTTTCTTT.

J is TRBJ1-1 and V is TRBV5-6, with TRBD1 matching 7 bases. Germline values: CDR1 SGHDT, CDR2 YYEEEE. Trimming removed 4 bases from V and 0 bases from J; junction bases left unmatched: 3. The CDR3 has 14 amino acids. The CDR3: CASSPGQMNTEAFF. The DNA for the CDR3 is TGTGCCAGCAGCCCGGGACAGATGAACACTGAAGCTTTCTTT.

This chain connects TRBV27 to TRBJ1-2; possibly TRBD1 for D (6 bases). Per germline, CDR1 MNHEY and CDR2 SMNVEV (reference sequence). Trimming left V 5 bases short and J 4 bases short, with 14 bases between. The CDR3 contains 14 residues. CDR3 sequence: CASSLDRKSYGYTF. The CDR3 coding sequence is TGTGCCAGCAGTCTGGACAGAAAATCCTATGGCTACACCTTC.

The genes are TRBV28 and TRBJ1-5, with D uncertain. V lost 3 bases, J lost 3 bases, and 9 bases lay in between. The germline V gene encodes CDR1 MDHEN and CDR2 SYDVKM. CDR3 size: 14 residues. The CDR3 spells CASSLGGTNQPQHF. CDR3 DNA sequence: TGTGCCAGCAGTTTGGGCGGTACCAATCAGCCCCAGCATTTT.

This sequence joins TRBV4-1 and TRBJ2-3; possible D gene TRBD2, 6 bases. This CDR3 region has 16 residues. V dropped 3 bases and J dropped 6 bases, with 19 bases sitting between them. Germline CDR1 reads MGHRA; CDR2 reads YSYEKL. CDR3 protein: CASSQTGTPRRDTQYF. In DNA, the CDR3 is TGCGCCAGCAGCCAGACCGGGACTCCTCGGCGGGATACGCAGTATTTT.

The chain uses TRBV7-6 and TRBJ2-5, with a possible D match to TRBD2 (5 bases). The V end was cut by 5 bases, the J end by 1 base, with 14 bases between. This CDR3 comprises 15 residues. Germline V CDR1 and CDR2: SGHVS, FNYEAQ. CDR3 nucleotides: TGTGCCAGCAGCCCACTGGGTGGGAGCCAAGAGACCCAGTACTTC. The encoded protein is CASSPLGGSQETQYF.

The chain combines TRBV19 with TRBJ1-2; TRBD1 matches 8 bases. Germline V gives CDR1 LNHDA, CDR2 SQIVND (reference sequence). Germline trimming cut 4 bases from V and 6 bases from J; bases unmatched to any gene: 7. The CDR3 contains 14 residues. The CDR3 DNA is TGTGCCAGTAGTACCTCAGGGGGCATGGATGGCTACACCTTC. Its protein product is CASSTSGGMDGYTF.

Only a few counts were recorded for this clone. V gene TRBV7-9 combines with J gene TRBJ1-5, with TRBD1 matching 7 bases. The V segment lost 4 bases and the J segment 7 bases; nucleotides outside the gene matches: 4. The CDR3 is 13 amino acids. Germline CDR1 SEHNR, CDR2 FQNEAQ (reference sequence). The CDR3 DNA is TGTGCCAGCAGCTCGACAGGGCGCCAGCCCCAGCATTTT. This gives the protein CASSSTGRQPQHF.

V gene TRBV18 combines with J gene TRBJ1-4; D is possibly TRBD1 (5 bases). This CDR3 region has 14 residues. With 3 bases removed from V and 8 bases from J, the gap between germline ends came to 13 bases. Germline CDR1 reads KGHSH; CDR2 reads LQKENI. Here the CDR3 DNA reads TGTGCCAGCTCACCTAGACAGTCGGGCGAAAAACTGTTTTTT. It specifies CASSPRQSGEKLFF.

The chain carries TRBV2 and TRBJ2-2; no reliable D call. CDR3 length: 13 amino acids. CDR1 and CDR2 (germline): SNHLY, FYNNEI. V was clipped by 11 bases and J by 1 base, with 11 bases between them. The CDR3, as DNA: TGTGCCCACCTTAGGATGAACACCGGGGAGCTGTTTTTT. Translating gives CAHLRMNTGELFF.

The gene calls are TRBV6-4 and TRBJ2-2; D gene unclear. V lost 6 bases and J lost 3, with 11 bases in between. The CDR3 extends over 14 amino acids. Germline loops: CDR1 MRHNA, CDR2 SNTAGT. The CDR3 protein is CASREGADTGELFF. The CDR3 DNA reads TGTGCCAGCAGAGAAGGAGCAGACACCGGGGAGCTGTTTTTT.

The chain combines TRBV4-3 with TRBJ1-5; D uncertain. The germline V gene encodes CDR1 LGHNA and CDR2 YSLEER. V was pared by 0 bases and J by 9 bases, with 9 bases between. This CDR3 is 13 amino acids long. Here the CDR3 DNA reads TGCGCCAGCAGCCAAGATCTCGTTCGGCCCCAGCATTTT. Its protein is CASSQDLVRPQHF.

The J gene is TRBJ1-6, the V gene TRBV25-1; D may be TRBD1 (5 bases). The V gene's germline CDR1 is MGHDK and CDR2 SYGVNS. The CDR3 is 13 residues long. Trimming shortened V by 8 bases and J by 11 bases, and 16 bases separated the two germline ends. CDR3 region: CASYAGSGTPLHF. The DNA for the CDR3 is TGTGCCAGCTATGCCGGTTCAGGGACACCCCTCCACTTT.

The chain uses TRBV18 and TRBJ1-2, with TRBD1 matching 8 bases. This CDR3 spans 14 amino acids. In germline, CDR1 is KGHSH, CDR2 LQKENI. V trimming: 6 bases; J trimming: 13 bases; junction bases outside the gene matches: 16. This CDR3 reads CASSLDPGGAGATF. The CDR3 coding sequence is TGTGCCAGCTCTCTCGATCCAGGGGGCGCGGGAGCCACCTTC.